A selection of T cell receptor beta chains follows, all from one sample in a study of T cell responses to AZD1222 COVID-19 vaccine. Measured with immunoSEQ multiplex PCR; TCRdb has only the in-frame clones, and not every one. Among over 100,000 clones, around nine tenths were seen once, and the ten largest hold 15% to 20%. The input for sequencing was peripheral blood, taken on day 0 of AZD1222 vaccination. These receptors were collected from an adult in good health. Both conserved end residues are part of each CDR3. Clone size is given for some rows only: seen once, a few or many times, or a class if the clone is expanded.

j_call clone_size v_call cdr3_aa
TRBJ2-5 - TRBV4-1 CASSPRLAGGDETQYF
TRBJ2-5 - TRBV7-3 CASSLISRGVGETQYF
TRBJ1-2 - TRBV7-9 CASSLEVDRNYGYTF
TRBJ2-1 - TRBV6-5 CASSKGTDYNEQFF
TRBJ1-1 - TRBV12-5 CASGPPHLGMPNTEAFF
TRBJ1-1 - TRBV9 CASSVGSSGPEAFF
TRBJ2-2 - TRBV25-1 CASSGGRNTGELFF
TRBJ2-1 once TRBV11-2 CASSHGSVSYEQFF
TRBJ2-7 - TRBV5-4 CASSLVGGSYEQYF
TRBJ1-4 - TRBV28 CASRRGGSRNEKLFF
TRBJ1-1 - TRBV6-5 CASRTDSTEAFF
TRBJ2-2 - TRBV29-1 CSVDPGGGNTGELFF
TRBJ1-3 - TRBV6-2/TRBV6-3 CASSYYPRGQGSGNTIYF
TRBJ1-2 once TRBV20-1 CSASPNYGYTF
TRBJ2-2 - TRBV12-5 CASGLNREKAGELFF